The clone carrying this TCR beta chain was seen once. As yet, its antigen is unknown. V was clipped by 5 bases and J by 2 bases; unmatched bases: 4. CDR1 DFQATT and CDR2 SNEGSKA come from the germline V gene (reference sequence). The length of the CDR3 is 13 residues. These data originate in a study of blood T cells in healthy people across ages. Points from the study as a whole: The study found more naive CD4+ cells and higher diversity in long-lived than aged donors.

Combining a sample-barcoded 5' primer with a J-beta primer mix, a second PCR ran for roughly 6 to 11 cycles. TCRdb called the 5' RACE reads again in MiXCR, with one record for every CDR3 protein. The sample carries 600,000 to 850,000 distinct CDR3 sequences, about 40% recorded once. Collection of 8.5 to 10 milliliters of peripheral blood was performed for each donor. With each sample, at least 6 micrograms of total RNA were extracted. What was sequenced was blood. This receptor was taken from a woman between 55 and 75 years old in good health. The J gene is TRBJ2-7, the V gene TRBV20-1; 9 bases are a match to TRBD1. DNA of the CDR3: TGCAGTGCTGAACGGACAGGGGCCTACGAGCAGTACTTC. Translation gives CSAERTGAYEQYF.